This TCR beta chain was identified during a study of blood T cell repertoires in COVID-19. The table came from immunoSEQ multiplex PCR; TCRdb's copy has only in-frame clones and leaves some out. The repertoire holds 350,000 to 450,000 clones, with roughly 90% as singletons. The receptor was derived from a man aged 35-49 years with acute or convalescent COVID-19. Material for sequencing was peripheral blood.

This CDR3 reads CASSIDHGLNTEAFF. The CDR3 nucleotides read TGTGCCAGTAGTATAGATCATGGCTTGAACACTGAAGCTTTCTTT. The chain links TRBV19 to TRBJ1-1; D is undetermined. The V and J ends lost 0 bases and 0 bases respectively, with 8 bases between them. Germline CDR1 reads LNHDA; CDR2 reads SQIVND (reference sequence). CDR3 length equals 15 residues.